This paragraph covers one T cell receptor beta chain sequence. This sample stems from a study of blood T cell repertoires in COVID-19. Study-wide context: Samples of COVID-19 (acute and convalescent) were obtained from the United States, Italy and Spain.

In the original processing: Amplification of reference gene primers provided the estimated nucleated cell counts. Libraries were prepared by immunoSEQ multiplex PCR; TCRdb keeps only in-frame clonotypes and omits some of them. The V and J calls and clone size are taken from that table; D and trimming were inferred from the DNA. The data contain some 250,000 clones, 80% to 90% of them singletons. V was trimmed by 2 bases and J by 7 bases, leaving 8 bases between them. Looked up from germline, CDR1 is SGHVS and CDR2 is FQNEAQ. The length of the CDR3 is 12 residues. Adults between roughly 18 and 95 years of age took part from fewer than 30 US areas.

The sample taken for sequencing was PBMCs or T cells enriched from blood (not recorded which). This chain joins TRBV7-8 and TRBJ1-2; possible D gene TRBD1, 5 bases. This sequence was found in a woman aged 45-60 years who had recovered from COVID-19. The CDR3 region is CASSLQGLGYTF. The CDR3 DNA reads as TGTGCCAGCAGCTTACAGGGCCTTGGCTACACCTTC.